The rows below give T cell receptor beta chains drawn from one sample of a study of beta chain features in type 1 diabetes. TCRdb's copy holds only in-frame clones and misses some; the assay was immunoSEQ multiplex PCR. The table has about 160,000 clones, about 9% seen once. Specimen: central memory CD4+ T cells from blood. The receptor set was obtained from a woman between 18 and 29 years old with type 1 diabetes. Both conserved end residues are part of each CDR3. A D gene is named only where the DNA matches it firmly. Size is omitted from some rows. Given values are once, few, many or a class for expanded clones.

>NA|few|TRBV4-1|TRBJ2-1
CASRPGADAYNEQFF
TGCGCCAGCCGTCCAGGAGCGGATGCCTACAATGAGCAGTTCTTC
>NA|NA|TRBV6-6|TRBJ2-7
CASSRIIAGQSYEQYF
TGTGCCAGCAGTCGGATAATAGCGGGACAGTCGTACGAGCAGTACTTC
>TRBD2|few|TRBV4-3|TRBJ2-1
CASSYRGFSGGSDNEQFF
TGCGCCAGCAGCTACAGGGGGTTTAGCGGGGGGTCCGACAATGAGCAGTTCTTC
>TRBD2|many|TRBV9|TRBJ2-5
CASSVVPSGETQYF
TGTGCCAGCAGCGTAGTGCCTAGCGGGGAGACCCAGTACTTC
>TRBD1|few|TRBV7-2|TRBJ2-5
CASSLGDRAKETQYF
TGTGCCAGCAGCCTGGGGGACAGGGCGAAAGAGACCCAGTACTTC
>NA|few|TRBV6-5|TRBJ2-3
CASSLPSEATQYF
TGTGCCAGCAGTCTACCGTCGGAGGCAACGCAGTATTTT
>NA|few|TRBV11-2|TRBJ1-5
CASSFTAGGDQPQHF
TGTGCCAGCAGCTTCACCGCCGGGGGGGATCAGCCCCAGCATTTT
>TRBD2|many|TRBV7-2|TRBJ2-1
CASRSSNKRGDEQFF
TGTGCCAGCAGGTCGAGCAATAAGCGGGGCGATGAGCAGTTCTTC
>TRBD1|few|TRBV6-1|TRBJ1-2
CASRPTDRDLGYTF
TGTGCCAGCAGACCTACTGACAGGGACCTTGGCTACACCTTC
>NA|many|TRBV10-3|TRBJ1-6
CAIRPGLENNSPLHF
TGTGCCATCAGGCCTGGACTGGAAAATAATTCACCCCTCCACTTT
>NA|NA|TRBV5-1|TRBJ1-4
CASSLGGADEKLFF
TGCGCCAGCAGCCTTGGAGGGGCGGATGAAAAACTGTTTTTT
>NA|few|TRBV5-1|TRBJ2-1
CASSLANVRDGEQFF
TGCGCCAGCAGCTTGGCCAATGTGAGGGATGGGGAGCAGTTCTTC
>NA|few|TRBV7-8|TRBJ2-5
CASSPRDSHETQYF
TGTGCCAGCAGCCCGCGGGACTCCCACGAGACCCAGTACTTC
>NA|few|TRBV7-2|TRBJ1-2
CASRSEVSYGYTF
TGTGCCAGCAGGAGTGAAGTAAGCTATGGCTACACCTTC
>NA|NA|TRBV7-2|TRBJ2-7
CASSLGPQGDEQYF
TGTGCCAGCAGCTTAGGGCCACAGGGCGACGAGCAGTACTTC
>NA|NA|TRBV7-9|TRBJ2-5
CASSPRGHRAPETQYF
TGTGCCAGCAGCCCTAGGGGACACCGGGCTCCGGAGACCCAGTACTTC
>TRBD2|few|TRBV18|TRBJ2-1
CASSQGLADFNEQFF
TGTGCCAGCTCACAGGGACTAGCGGACTTCAATGAGCAGTTCTTC
>NA|NA|TRBV5-4|TRBJ1-1
CARSQGLNTEAFF
TGTGCCCGGTCTCAGGGGCTGAACACTGAAGCTTTCTTT
>TRBD2|medium-sized|TRBV29-1|TRBJ2-5
CSVVPGGVQETQYF
TGCAGCGTTGTCCCGGGGGGTGTCCAAGAGACCCAGTACTTC
>NA|few|TRBV2|TRBJ1-2
CASSMSKQLSYGYTF
TGTGCCAGCAGTATGTCGAAACAGCTTTCCTATGGCTACACCTTC
>TRBD1|few|TRBV2|TRBJ2-7
CASGTGTGAYEQYF
TGTGCCAGCGGGACCGGGACAGGGGCCTACGAGCAGTACTTC
>NA|few|TRBV19|TRBJ1-5
CASITTGNGNQPQHF
TGTGCCAGTATAACAACAGGAAACGGCAATCAGCCCCAGCATTTT
>TRBD1|few|TRBV5-1|TRBJ1-1
CASGYLQGQGVSTEAFF
TGCGCCAGCGGATATCTCCAAGGACAGGGGGTGAGCACTGAAGCTTTCTTT
>NA|few|TRBV7-9|TRBJ1-1
CASSVYRAGDTEAFF
TGTGCCAGCAGCGTCTACAGGGCAGGAGACACTGAAGCTTTCTTT
>NA|few|TRBV5-6|TRBJ2-5
CASRSEGIRQETQYF
TGTGCCAGCAGGTCGGAGGGGATTCGGCAAGAGACCCAGTACTTC
>NA|once|TRBV28|TRBJ1-5
CAAGRIDQPQHF
TGTGCCGCGGGCAGAATTGATCAGCCCCAGCATTTT
>NA|NA|TRBV7-9|TRBJ2-3
CASSLSSAPKGDTQYF
TGTGCCAGCAGCTTAAGTTCAGCGCCGAAAGGCGATACGCAGTATTTT
>NA|NA|TRBV14|TRBJ1-6
CASSQEGRTPLHF
TGTGCCAGCAGCCAAGAGGGGCGGACCCCCCTCCACTTT
>NA|NA|TRBV18|TRBJ1-6
CASSSGAPINSPLHF
TGTGCCAGCTCGTCCGGTGCTCCTATAAATTCACCCCTCCACTTT
>NA|few|TRBV29-1|TRBJ2-7
CSVGTGRGSEQYF
TGCAGCGTTGGGACAGGGAGGGGGTCGGAGCAGTACTTC
>TRBD1|NA|TRBV9|TRBJ2-7
CASSPQGQTYEQYF
TGTGCCAGCAGCCCACAGGGGCAGACCTACGAGCAGTACTTC
>NA|NA|TRBV5-1|TRBJ2-5
CASSLNTKETQYF
TGCGCCAGCAGCTTGAACACCAAGGAGACCCAGTACTTC
>NA|NA|TRBV5-6|TRBJ2-3
CASSAFSGAGDTQYF
TGTGCCAGCAGCGCCTTTAGCGGCGCGGGAGATACGCAGTATTTT
>TRBD1|many|TRBV7-9|TRBJ2-1
CASSTQGDEQFF
TGTGCCAGCAGCACCCAGGGGGATGAGCAGTTCTTC
>TRBD2|few|TRBV2|TRBJ2-4
CASSEGGGGNIQYF
TGTGCCAGCAGTGAAGGCGGGGGTGGAAACATTCAGTACTTC
>NA|few|TRBV19|TRBJ1-5
CASSIVPTPQPQHF
TGTGCCAGTAGTATAGTTCCTACGCCCCAGCCCCAGCATTTT
>TRBD1|few|TRBV29-1|TRBJ2-5
CSVGGQVQETQYF
TGCAGCGTTGGGGGACAGGTCCAAGAGACCCAGTACTTC
>NA|NA|TRBV7-6|TRBJ1-5
CASSLDQGQPQHF
TGTGCCAGCAGCTTAGATCAGGGTCAGCCCCAGCATTTT
>TRBD2|NA|TRBV28|TRBJ2-3
CASSPPRGRAPDTQYF
TGTGCCAGCAGTCCCCCCCGCGGGAGGGCCCCAGATACGCAGTATTTT
>NA|few|TRBV5-1|TRBJ2-1
CASSLVWSPEGSEQFF
TGCGCCAGCAGCTTGGTATGGTCTCCGGAGGGCTCTGAGCAGTTCTTC
>TRBD1|NA|TRBV30|TRBJ2-2
CAWSWGTGSGELFF
TGTGCCTGGAGTTGGGGGACAGGGTCCGGGGAGCTGTTTTTT
>TRBD1|few|TRBV4-3|TRBJ2-7
CASSQGDRFSYEQYF
TGCGCCAGCAGCCAAGGGGACAGGTTCTCCTACGAGCAGTACTTC
>TRBD1|NA|TRBV11-2|TRBJ2-1
CASSARTGSRNEQFF
TGTGCCAGCAGCGCGCGGACAGGGTCCCGCAATGAGCAGTTCTTC
>TRBD1|few|TRBV6-5|TRBJ1-1
CATHDRGVEAFF
TGTGCCACCCATGACAGGGGGGTGGAAGCTTTCTTT
>TRBD1|NA|TRBV15|TRBJ1-5
CATSRAGQEDQPQHF
TGTGCCACCAGCAGAGCAGGACAGGAGGATCAGCCCCAGCATTTT
>NA|NA|TRBV11-3|TRBJ1-1
CASSLGQIEAFF
TGTGCCAGCAGCTTAGGACAGATAGAAGCTTTCTTT
>TRBD1|NA|TRBV5-4|TRBJ2-5
CASTWGQGGETQYF
TGTGCCAGCACCTGGGGACAGGGAGGGGAGACCCAGTACTTC
>NA|NA|TRBV7-2|TRBJ2-7
CASSLDWTAEQYF
TGTGCCAGCAGCTTAGATTGGACAGCCGAGCAGTACTTC
>NA|few|TRBV11-3|TRBJ2-2
CASLGGAAGELFF
TGTGCCAGCCTCGGTGGGGCCGCCGGGGAGCTGTTTTTT
>NA|few|TRBV2|TRBJ2-5
CASSTGLETQYF
TGTGCCAGCAGTACGGGACTAGAGACCCAGTACTTC
>TRBD2|NA|TRBV14|TRBJ2-1
CASSHNFGLAESSYNEQFF
TGTGCCAGCAGCCACAATTTCGGACTAGCCGAGAGCTCCTACAATGAGCAGTTCTTC
>NA|few|TRBV7-2|TRBJ2-1
CASSLAGTEQFF
TGTGCCAGCAGCTTGGCGGGAACTGAGCAGTTCTTC
>NA|NA|TRBV28|TRBJ1-1
CASSWSATEAFF
TGTGCCAGCAGTTGGAGTGCCACTGAAGCTTTCTTT